This record looks at one TCR beta chain sequence and its context. Assay used: immunoSEQ multiplex PCR; TCRdb lists only in-frame clones, some missing. Of approximately 410,000 clones in the sample, 88% were seen once. This sample is part of a study of Ad26.COV2.S vaccination and SARS-CoV-2 variants. Study-level information: Donor was assigned to the Ad26.COV2.S arm of trial COV1001. By the intramuscular route, Ad26.COV2.S was given once, or twice 56 days apart.

Germline CDR1 is KGHSH and CDR2 is LQKENI. Trimming cost V 6 bases and J 5 bases, with 17 bases left between them. The CDR3 length is 15 residues. Noted treatment: around 19 received Ad26.COV2.S at low or high dose, single or two shots; about 5 received placebo; per-sample allocation not given. Vaccine and placebo recipients were sampled on day 63 after the first injection. As its vector, the vaccine had Ad26, which expressed Wuhan-strain SARS-CoV-2 spike. The sequence was obtained from a person aged 18 to 59 who received the Ad26.COV2.S COVID-19 vaccine or a placebo. The rearrangement uses TRBV18 and TRBJ2-4, with no clear D. The input for sequencing was peripheral blood, taken in a trial of Ad26.COV2.S vaccine versus placebo. The CDR3 loop reads CASSLVGPPENIQYF. CDR3 DNA sequence: TGTGCCAGCTCCCTCGTAGGGCCCCCCGAAAACATTCAGTACTTC. Full variable domain (outside the CDR3, taken from reference TRBV18 and TRBJ2-4): NAGVMQNPRHLVRRRGQEARLRCSPMKGHSHVYWYRQLPEEGLKFMVYLQKENIIDESGMPKERFSAEFPKEGPSILRIQQVVRGDSAAYFCASSLVGPPENIQYFGAGTRLSVL.